This T cell receptor (beta chain) emerged from a study of T-cell reconstitution after alpha-beta-depleted transplantation in children. The V end lost 5 bases, the J end lost 5 bases, and 7 bases lay between the germline ends. This CDR3 contains 13 residues. A TCRbeta library incorporating unique molecular identifiers was prepared. Via MiXCR, TCRdb re-called the PCR reads, giving one row per CDR3 protein. The sample has 200,000 to 300,000 distinct CDR3 sequences, 12% seen once. This clonotype showed up many times. This specimen consisted of PBMCs from the stem cell graft donor, obtained from the stem cell graft. The source of this sequence is a human donor who donated a stem cell graft to a child with acute lymphoblastic leukemia. The V gene is TRBV12-3 or TRBV12-4, the J gene TRBJ1-6; D remains unclear. This chain's CDR3 is CASSPRNNSPLHF. The CDR3 DNA follows: TGTGCCAGCAGTCCTAGGAATAATTCACCCCTCCACTTT.